This T cell receptor (beta chain) was identified in a study of cytomegalovirus exposure and HLA in healthy donors. Points from the study as a whole: Later analysis reportedly placed an Asian-associated ancestry cluster below the roughly 700-donor mean in N-insertions. Cytomegalovirus status was reportedly diagnosed by the classifier with high specificity and sensitivity. Highly shared variants forming one cluster were likely a sequencing artifact.

V lost 8 bases, J lost 4 bases, and 8 bases stayed unmatched. CDR3 length: 13 residues. In germline, CDR1 is SQVTM, CDR2 ANQGSEA. This clone was detected only a few times. Its target is not known. The PCR ran on 60 Vbeta and 13 Jbeta primers. The data were produced by immunoSEQ multiplex PCR, yet TCRdb's version contains in-frame clones alone and is incomplete. This sample has tens of thousands of clones, with 80% to 90% found just once. The sequence derives from a woman aged 25 to 39 in good health and CMV-seronegative. Sequencing input: PBMCs. V usage is TRBV29-1 and J usage is TRBJ2-7; 10 bases are shared with TRBD2. The CDR3 nucleotides read TGCAGCCTTCCTAGCGGGAGTAAGTACGAGCAGTACTTC. It specifies CSLPSGSKYEQYF.